One TCR beta chain is described in this entry. Its matching antigen is unknown. Sequencing used immunoSEQ multiplex PCR; TCRdb keeps in-frame clones, though not all of them. This table has around 50,000 clones, around 84% appearing once. Per the germline V gene, CDR1 is WNHNN and CDR2 is SYGVQD (reference sequence). With 0 bases clipped from V and 2 bases from J, the junction kept 5 bases outside the gene matches. The CDR3 is 17 residues long. This sample stems from a study of a mutant IDH1 vaccine in newly diagnosed glioma. The time point here: week 47, end of study. Doses comprised 300 ug of mutant IDH1 20-mer peptide each, plus topical imiquimod.

The TCR was taken from a woman under 40 with glioma. Some clones in this sample may be carry-over from other donors' samples. The chain joins TRBV10-1 to TRBJ2-3; 10 bases are a match to TRBD2. Source: PBMCs, taken from a glioma patient whose treatment included an IDH1 peptide vaccine. This CDR3 reads CASSESGAGGPTDTQYF. CDR3 in DNA: TGCGCCAGCAGTGAGTCGGGAGCGGGAGGGCCCACAGATACGCAGTATTTT.